These 3 T cell receptor beta chains came from one sample sequenced in a study of blood T cell repertoires in COVID-19. Profiling relied on immunoSEQ multiplex PCR, and the TCRdb table lists in-frame clones only, not all of them. The table includes roughly 240,000 clones, approximately 85% detected once. The sequencing input was peripheral blood. Every receptor here comes from a man aged 50-60 years with COVID-19, enrolled during active disease.

The genes are TRBV6-5 and TRBJ2-7; TRBD1 matches at 8 bases. Per the germline V gene, CDR1 is MNHEY and CDR2 is SVGAGI. V shed 5 bases, J shed 2 bases, and the junction held 2 bases outside the gene matches. The CDR3 loop spans 13 amino acids. The DNA of the CDR3 is TGTGCCAGCAGTCAGGGACAGGCCTACGAGCAGTACTTC. It yields the protein CASSQGQAYEQYF.

The chain recombines TRBV9 with TRBJ1-6; no clear D gene. From germline, CDR1 is SGDLS and CDR2 YYNGEE. V was cut by 2 bases and J by 8 bases, with 11 bases left in between. This CDR3 comprises 14 residues. The CDR3 is CASSVGRQDSPLHF. In nucleotides, the CDR3 is TGTGCCAGCAGCGTCGGCAGACAAGATTCACCCCTCCACTTT.

The chain recombines TRBV5-5 with TRBJ2-1; D uncertain. The germline V and J ends were trimmed by 9 bases and 8 bases, with 15 bases remaining between them. The CDR3 spans 12 residues. Germline loops: CDR1 SGHKS, CDR2 YYEKEE (reference sequence). The CDR3 is CATQRSDDEQFF. Here the CDR3 DNA reads TGTGCCACCCAGAGGAGCGACGATGAGCAGTTCTTC. Filled out from reference TRBV5-5 and TRBJ2-1, the complete variable domain reads DAGVTQSPTHLIKTRGQQVTLRCSPISGHKSVSWYQQVLGQGPQFIFQYYEKEERGRGNFPDRFSARQFPNYSSELNVNALLLGDSALYLCATQRSDDEQFFGPGTRLTVL.